This T cell receptor beta chain was recovered during a study of post-analysis software for immune sequencing data. Overall study: Disease courses included relapsing-remitting, secondary progressive and progressive-relapsing multiple sclerosis. Study results and limitations: TRBV5-6, TRBV5-1 and TRBV20-1 were among several TRBV segments more frequent in patients than controls. Samples from one preparation batch, clustered by F measure, grouped strongly together. Compared against controls, patients with multiple sclerosis displayed significantly lower normalized Chao1 diversity.

Worth noting for this clonotype: Antigen specificity is unknown.

Presence of unique molecular identifiers characterized the TCR beta cDNA libraries. TCRdb re-called the PCR reads with MiXCR, one entry per CDR3 protein. The sample carries fewer than 900,000 distinct CDR3 sequences, around 45% recorded once. V lost 0 bases, J lost 4 bases, and 11 bases lay in between. This CDR3 contains 15 residues. Germline CDR1 reads LGHNA; CDR2 reads YSLEER. This sequence originates from a girl under 18 with multiple sclerosis. V gene TRBV4-3 combines with J gene TRBJ2-3; no clear D gene. Sequencing was carried out using blood. CDR3 in amino acids: CASSQDSPGSDTQYF. CDR3 DNA sequence: TGCGCCAGCAGCCAAGATAGCCCGGGTTCAGATACGCAGTATTTT.